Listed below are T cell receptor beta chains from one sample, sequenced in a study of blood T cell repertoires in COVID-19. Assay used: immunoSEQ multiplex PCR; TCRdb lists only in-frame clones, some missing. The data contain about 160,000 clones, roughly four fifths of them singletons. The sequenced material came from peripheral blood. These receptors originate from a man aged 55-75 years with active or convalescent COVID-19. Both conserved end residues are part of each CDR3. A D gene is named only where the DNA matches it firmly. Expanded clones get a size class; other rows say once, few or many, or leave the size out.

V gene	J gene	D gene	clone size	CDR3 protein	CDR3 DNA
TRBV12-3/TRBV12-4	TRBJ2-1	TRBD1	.	CASRRTGPNEQFF	TGTGCCAGCAGAAGGACAGGGCCCAATGAGCAGTTCTTC
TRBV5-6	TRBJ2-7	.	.	CASSFNEGSWVLGYEQYF	TGTGCCAGCAGCTTCAATGAGGGCTCCTGGGTCCTCGGCTACGAGCAGTACTTC
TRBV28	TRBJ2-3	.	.	CASSRTPSTDTQYF	TGTGCCAGCAGCAGGACACCAAGCACAGATACGCAGTATTTT
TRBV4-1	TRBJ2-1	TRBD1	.	CASSRGQGFYNEQFF	TGCGCCAGCAGCCGAGGACAGGGATTTTACAATGAGCAGTTCTTC
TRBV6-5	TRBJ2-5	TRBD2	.	CASSYVLAGGETQYF	TGTGCCAGCAGCTACGTATTAGCGGGGGGAGAGACCCAGTACTTC
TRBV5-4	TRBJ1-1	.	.	CASSLASLRADTEAFF	TGTGCCAGCAGCTTGGCCTCTCTCAGGGCGGACACTGAAGCTTTCTTT
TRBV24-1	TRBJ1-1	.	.	CATSDRGHDTEAFF	TGTGCCACCAGTGACCGGGGACATGACACTGAAGCTTTCTTT
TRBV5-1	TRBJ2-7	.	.	CASSPGLPPYEQYF	TGCGCCAGCAGCCCGGGACTGCCGCCCTACGAGCAGTACTTC
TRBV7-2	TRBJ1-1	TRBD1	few	CASSRRDRGWAFF	TGTGCCAGCAGCCGACGGGACAGGGGCTGGGCTTTCTTT
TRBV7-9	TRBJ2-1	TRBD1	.	CASSLGDSYSYNEQFF	TGTGCCAGCAGCTTAGGGGACAGTTACTCCTACAATGAGCAGTTCTTC
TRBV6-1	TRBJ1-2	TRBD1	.	CASSELRDRGHGYTF	TGTGCCAGCAGTGAACTACGGGACAGGGGGCATGGCTACACCTTC
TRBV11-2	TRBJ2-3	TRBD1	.	CASSAGTGGSSTDTQYF	TGTGCCAGCAGCGCCGGGACAGGGGGATCGTCCACAGATACGCAGTATTTT
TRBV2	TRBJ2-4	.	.	CASRVLLHNIQYF	TGTGCCAGCAGGGTCCTTTTACATAACATTCAGTACTTC
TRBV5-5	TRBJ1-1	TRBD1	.	CASSWGQGPLNTEAFF	TGTGCCAGCAGCTGGGGACAGGGGCCCTTGAACACTGAAGCTTTCTTT
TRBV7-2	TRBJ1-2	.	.	CASSLYEASGYTF	TGTGCCAGCAGCTTATACGAGGCGTCCGGCTACACCTTC
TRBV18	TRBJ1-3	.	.	CASSPLDSGNTIYF	TGTGCCAGCTCACCACTAGACTCTGGAAACACCATATATTTT
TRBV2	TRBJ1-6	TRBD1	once	CASSEQGASYNSPLHF	TGTGCCAGCAGTGAACAGGGGGCTTCCTATAATTCACCCCTCCACTTT
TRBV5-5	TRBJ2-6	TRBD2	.	CASSLAGGGSGANVLTF	TGTGCCAGCAGCTTAGCGGGGGGAGGGTCTGGGGCCAACGTCCTGACTTTC
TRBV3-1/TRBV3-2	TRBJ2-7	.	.	CASSQRGDTPYEQYF	TGTGCCAGCAGCCAACGAGGGGACACCCCCTACGAGCAGTACTTC
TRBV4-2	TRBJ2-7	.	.	CASSQARGDTRSYEQYF	TGTGCCAGCAGCCAAGCTCGTGGGGACACGCGCTCCTACGAGCAGTACTTC
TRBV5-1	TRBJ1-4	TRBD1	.	CASSTQGSTNEKLFF	TGCGCCAGCAGTACACAGGGGTCTACTAATGAAAAACTGTTTTTT
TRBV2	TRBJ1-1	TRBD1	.	CASSDRTGSDTEAFF	TGTGCCAGCAGTGACAGGACAGGGTCGGACACTGAAGCTTTCTTT
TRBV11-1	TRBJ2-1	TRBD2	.	CASSLARRRGGYNEQFF	TGTGCCAGCAGCTTAGCGCGTCGGCGGGGGGGCTACAATGAGCAGTTCTTC
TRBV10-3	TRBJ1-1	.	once	CAISESSGPASGTEAFF	TGTGCCATCAGTGAGTCGAGCGGTCCGGCGTCCGGGACTGAAGCTTTCTTT
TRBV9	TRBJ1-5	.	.	CASSVGAGVNQPQHF	TGTGCCAGCAGCGTAGGGGCAGGGGTCAATCAGCCCCAGCATTTT
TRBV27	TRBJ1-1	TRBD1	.	CASISLGWGQGSGEAFF	TGTGCCAGCATCTCCCTTGGGTGGGGACAGGGTTCCGGAGAAGCTTTCTTT
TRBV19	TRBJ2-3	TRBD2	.	CASSLAGGTDTQYF	TGTGCCAGTAGTCTAGCGGGAGGCACAGATACGCAGTATTTT
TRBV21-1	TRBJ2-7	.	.	CASSKWGDRPDCSIYEQYF	TGTGCCAGCAGCAAATGGGGGGACAGGCCTGACTGTTCGATCTACGAGCAGTACTTC
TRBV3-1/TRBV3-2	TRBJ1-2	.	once	CASSQGGGTNYGYTF	TGTGCCAGCAGCCAAGGCGGAGGAACTAACTATGGCTACACCTTC
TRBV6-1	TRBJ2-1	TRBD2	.	CASSDYPAGGPPEQFF	TGTGCCAGCAGTGACTATCCGGCGGGGGGGCCCCCGGAGCAGTTCTTC
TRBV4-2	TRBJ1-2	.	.	CASSQDRNYGYTF	TGTGCCAGCAGCCAGGACAGAAACTATGGCTACACCTTC
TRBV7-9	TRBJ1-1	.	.	CASSGGVYTEAFF	TGTGCCAGCAGCGGAGGGGTATACACTGAAGCTTTCTTT
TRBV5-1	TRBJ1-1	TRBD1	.	CASSVQGWNTEAFF	TGCGCCAGCAGCGTACAGGGGTGGAACACTGAAGCTTTCTTT
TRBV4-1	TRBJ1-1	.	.	CASSHWGSTTEAFF	TGCGCCAGCAGCCATTGGGGCAGCACCACTGAAGCTTTCTTT
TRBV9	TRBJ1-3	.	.	CASSVSDSDLSGNTIYF	TGTGCCAGCAGCGTAAGTGACAGCGACCTCTCTGGAAACACCATATATTTT
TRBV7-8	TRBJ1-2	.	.	CASSLDNPRRFGYTF	TGTGCCAGCAGCTTAGACAACCCCAGGCGTTTTGGCTACACCTTC
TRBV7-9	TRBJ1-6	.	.	CASSLNSNNSPLHF	TGTGCCAGCAGCTTAAACAGCAATAATTCACCCCTCCACTTT
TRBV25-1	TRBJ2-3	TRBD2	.	CASSLAGADTQYF	TGTGCCAGCAGTCTAGCGGGAGCAGATACGCAGTATTTT
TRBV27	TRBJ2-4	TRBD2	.	CASSTRLAGDKNIQYF	TGTGCCAGCAGTACAAGACTAGCGGGAGACAAAAACATTCAGTACTTC
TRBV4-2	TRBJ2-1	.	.	CASSQEASGTYNEQFF	TGTGCCAGCAGCCAAGAAGCCAGCGGTACCTACAATGAGCAGTTCTTC
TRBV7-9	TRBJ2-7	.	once	CASSLGGTSEQYF	TGTGCCAGCAGCTTAGGGGGGACAAGCGAGCAGTACTTC
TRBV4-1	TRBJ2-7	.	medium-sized	CASSHPGTPYEQYF	TGCGCCAGCAGCCACCCCGGGACACCATACGAGCAGTACTTC
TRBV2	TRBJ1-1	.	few	CASSESGTEAFF	TGTGCCAGCAGTGAATCAGGCACTGAAGCTTTCTTT
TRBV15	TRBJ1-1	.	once	CATSRDLGNTEAFF	TGTGCCACCAGCAGAGATCTAGGGAACACTGAAGCTTTCTTT
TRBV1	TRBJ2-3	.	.	CTSSHYPGYTDTQYF	TGCACCAGCAGCCATTATCCGGGGTACACAGATACGCAGTATTTT
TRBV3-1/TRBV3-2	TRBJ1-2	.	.	CASSQGRGGVYGYTF	TGTGCCAGCAGCCAAGGGCGGGGAGGCGTCTATGGCTACACCTTC
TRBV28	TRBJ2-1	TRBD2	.	CASSRGLGYNEQFF	TGTGCCAGCAGTCGAGGACTAGGATACAATGAGCAGTTCTTC
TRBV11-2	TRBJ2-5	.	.	CASNTPGDETQYF	TGTGCCAGCAACACCCCAGGGGATGAGACCCAGTACTTC
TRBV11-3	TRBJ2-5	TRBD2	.	CASSLSSGRAGETQYF	TGTGCCAGCAGCTTATCAAGCGGGAGGGCAGGGGAGACCCAGTACTTC
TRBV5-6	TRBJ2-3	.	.	CASSFFEGGRDTQYF	TGTGCCAGCAGCTTTTTTGAAGGTGGGAGGGATACGCAGTATTTT
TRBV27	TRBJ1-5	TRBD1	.	CASSPRTGDGNQPQHF	TGTGCCAGCAGTCCAAGGACAGGGGACGGCAATCAGCCCCAGCATTTT
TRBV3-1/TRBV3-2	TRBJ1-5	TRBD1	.	CASSQGPISQGNQPQHF	TGTGCCAGCAGCCAAGGCCCGATCTCACAGGGGAATCAGCCCCAGCATTTT
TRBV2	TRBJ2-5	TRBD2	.	CASSAGTSAQETQYF	TGTGCCAGCAGTGCCGGGACTAGCGCCCAAGAGACCCAGTACTTC
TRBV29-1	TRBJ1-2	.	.	CSVGGAGAGYTF	TGCAGCGTGGGGGGTGCCGGGGCTGGCTACACCTTC